This entry lists 9 T cell receptor beta chains sequenced from one sample in a study of T cells after yellow fever vaccination (dated by TCRdb to the late 2010s). Receptor amplification or capture employed 5' RACE. Sequenced using an Illumina HiSeq 2500. Through fastp at Q25 and MiXCR, TCRdb rebuilt clones from the public reads, retaining in-frame beta chains. A single entry per CDR3 protein holds the most common genes and DNA from its merged rows. Within this sample are tens of thousands of distinct CDR3 sequences, with about 6.6% of them counted one time only. In total, the top ten clones hold under 25% of the sample. The treatment or condition label, read with the paper, signifies: live attenuated yellow fever vaccine strain. The sequencing here drew on PBMCs, either bulk or a sorted T-cell subset (CD4+, CD8+, memory, or dextramer-sorted; not recorded which), taken on the day of the first yellow fever vaccination. All receptors derive from a man between 18 and 29 years old who received the YFV17D yellow fever vaccine.

This clonotype was seen many times. The chain has TRBV14 and TRBJ1-2; no firm D call. V was cut by 0 bases and J by 2 bases, with 13 bases left in between. The CDR3 extends over 16 amino acids. Germline V gene sequence: CDR1 SGHDN, CDR2 FVKESK. The CDR3 region has the DNA TGTGCCAGCAGCCAAGATGCACAGATTCAGAACTATGGCTACACCTTC. Protein: CASSQDAQIQNYGYTF.

This clonotype came up many times. The rearrangement joins TRBV6-5 to TRBJ2-3; D unresolved. V gave up 4 bases and J gave up 5 bases, with 4 bases separating them. CDR1 and CDR2 (germline): MNHEY, SVGAGI. The CDR3 spans 11 residues. CDR3 nucleotides: TGTGCCAGCAGTTTGAGAGATACGCAGTATTTT. Amino acid sequence: CASSLRDTQYF.

This clonotype came up many times. The chain uses TRBV12-3 or TRBV12-4 and TRBJ2-1, with D perhaps TRBD1 (5 bases). V was clipped by 3 bases and J by 5 bases, with 8 bases between them. This CDR3 is 13 amino acids long. The CDR3 loop is CASSFGRDNEQFF. The CDR3 nucleotides are TGTGCCAGCAGTTTTGGCAGGGACAATGAGCAGTTCTTC.

Ten or more counts support this clonotype. The genes are TRBV7-6 and TRBJ2-3; D uncertain. The germline V and J ends were trimmed by 1 base and 3 bases, with 8 bases remaining between them. This CDR3 has 14 residues. Per germline, CDR1 SGHVS and CDR2 FNYEAQ. This CDR3 reads CASSLGLPTDTQYF. The CDR3, as DNA: TGTGCCAGCAGCTTAGGTCTGCCGACAGATACGCAGTATTTT.

This chain links TRBV5-3 with TRBJ2-3; no clear D gene. TRBV5-3 is an open reading frame whose function is uncertain. Deletions cut 8 bases from V and 3 bases from J, with 16 bases between. The CDR3 is 14 amino acids. In nucleotides, the CDR3 is TGTGCCAGGAGCATTGGGCCAGCGACAGATACGCAGTATTTT. Encoded protein: CARSIGPATDTQYF.

Comments on this clonotype: This may come from a read error, since a much larger clone is one base off. V is TRBV7-2 and J is TRBJ2-7; D may be TRBD2 (7 bases). Germline loops: CDR1 SGHTA, CDR2 FQGNSA. The CDR3 consists of 16 residues. This chain's CDR3 is CVSSLVGGGRSYEQYF. CDR3 in DNA: TGTGTCAGCAGCTTAGTGGGCGGGGGCCGCTCCTACGAGCAGTACTTC.

This clonotype has at least ten counts. This sequence joins TRBV5-1 and TRBJ1-5; the D is unclear. V lost 4 bases to trimming and J lost 0 bases, with 11 bases between them. The CDR3 consists of 15 residues. Germline CDR1 is SGHRS and CDR2 is YFSETQ. The CDR3 coding sequence is TGCGCCAGCAGCGTCGGGGAGCATAGCAATCAGCCCCAGCATTTT. This sequence encodes CASSVGEHSNQPQHF.

This clonotype was seen a handful of times. The genes are TRBV20-1 and TRBJ1-1; D is unresolved. The germline gives CDR1 DFQATT, CDR2 SNEGSKA (reference sequence). The CDR3 has 12 amino acids. Trimming removed 3 bases from V and 4 bases from J, with 9 bases in between. CDR3 sequence (DNA): TGCAGTGCTAGGTACAGCTTCACTGAAGCTTTCTTT. It yields the protein CSARYSFTEAFF.

This clonotype was recorded at least ten times. This chain joins TRBV5-1 and TRBJ2-2; possible D gene TRBD1, 6 bases. The CDR3 is 14 amino acids. V lost 3 bases and J 7 bases, leaving 13 bases between the germline ends. The germline V gene encodes CDR1 SGHRS and CDR2 YFSETQ. CDR3 sequence reads: CASSSGGGGGELFF. CDR3 DNA sequence: TGCGCCAGCAGCTCCGGTGGGGGCGGCGGGGAGCTGTTTTTT.